Shown below are 7 T cell receptor beta chains from a single sample sequenced in a study of CD4 and CD8 cells across lung adenocarcinoma regions. TCRdb reanalysed the PCR reads using MiXCR and keeps one entry per CDR3 protein. The table has some 3,100 distinct CDR3 sequences, approximately 60% seen once; the top ten hold about 17%. The source material was CD8+ T cells from the margin of a lung tumor. The receptors shown here come from a female donor with lung adenocarcinoma. The CD4 and CD8 labels of this study may be unreliable.

The rearrangement joins TRBV6-1 to TRBJ2-3; a possible D gene is TRBD1 (5 bases). The CDR3 length is 15 residues. V gave up 6 bases and J gave up 9 bases, with 22 bases separating them. CDR1 and CDR2 (germline): MNHNS, SASEGT. CDR3 sequence: CASRLCDRVKETQYF. CDR3 coding DNA: TGTGCCAGCAGGCTATGCGACAGAGTAAAAGAGACGCAGTATTTT.

This chain connects TRBV6-1 to TRBJ1-3; 8 bases align to TRBD1. The ends lost 2 bases at V and 4 bases at J; junction bases unmatched: 4. This CDR3 has 15 amino acids. Germline assignment: CDR1 MNHNS and CDR2 SASEGT. This CDR3 is CASSEHRGSGNTIYF. The CDR3 DNA follows: TGTGCCAGCAGTGAACACAGGGGGTCGGGAAACACCATATATTTT.

In the case of this clonotype: This may arise from a read error, as a much more abundant clone is one base away. This sequence joins TRBV10-1 and TRBJ2-3; D gene ambiguous. The J call is uncertain, as TRBJ2-7 better fits the DNA end. The CDR3 runs to 14 residues. CDR1 WNHNN and CDR2 SYGVQD come from the germline V gene (reference sequence). The CDR3 region is CASNDHEVKNMQYF. The CDR3 DNA reads as TGCGCCAGCAACGACCATGAAGTTAAAAACATGCAGTACTTC.

This chain joins TRBV6-1 and TRBJ2-1; D is uncertain. The V and J ends lost 6 bases and 4 bases respectively, with 10 bases between them. The CDR3 extends over 13 amino acids. Germline assignment: CDR1 MNHNS and CDR2 SASEGT. The DNA of the CDR3 is TGTGCCAGCAGCCTAGTCCTTTACAATGAGCAGTTCTTC. Translated, it gives CASSLVLYNEQFF.

The V and J genes are TRBV6-1 and TRBJ2-1; TRBD2 matches at 14 bases. V was clipped by 4 bases and J by 9 bases; unmatched bases: 5. The CDR3 is 15 amino acids. In germline, CDR1 is MNHNS, CDR2 SASEGT. The CDR3 sequence is CASSGSGLAGAEQFF. The DNA for the CDR3 is TGTGCCAGCAGTGGATCGGGACTAGCGGGAGCTGAGCAGTTCTTC.

This chain joins TRBV7-2 and TRBJ2-3, with D maybe TRBD1 (6 bases). The CDR3 runs to 13 residues. The V and J ends lost 7 bases and 1 base respectively, with 9 bases between them. Germline V gene lookup returns CDR1 SGHTA and CDR2 FQGNSA. DNA of the CDR3: TGTGCCAGCACCCCAGGGGGCACAGATACGCAGTATTTT. Translation gives CASTPGGTDTQYF.

This chain connects TRBV7-2 to TRBJ1-3; no clear D gene. The V gene's germline CDR1 is SGHTA and CDR2 FQGNSA. The V gene lost 4 bases and the J gene lost 0 bases, with 10 bases spanning the gap. This CDR3 spans 15 amino acids. This CDR3 is CASSSYRGSGNTIYF. The CDR3 DNA is TGTGCCAGCAGCTCATACCGGGGCTCTGGAAACACCATATATTTT.